Reported below is one T cell receptor (beta chain). This record comes from a study of OX40 agonist ivuxolimab in advanced cancers. This table comes from immunoSEQ multiplex PCR, and its TCRdb copy is limited to in-frame clones, with some not included. The sample yields over 75,000 clones, about 90% seen once. The CDR3 length is 13 residues. V was pared by 7 bases and J by 4 bases, with 13 bases between. Germline assignment: CDR1 SGHRS and CDR2 YFSETQ. This chain joins TRBV5-1 and TRBJ2-3; D possibly corresponds to TRBD2 (6 bases). The sequence came from an adult with an advanced solid tumor such as melanoma, head and neck, liver or kidney cancer. The sample was CD4+ or CD8+ T cells sorted from blood, taken in a trial of the OX40 agonist ivuxolimab. The CDR3 nucleotides are TGCGCCAGCGGATGGGCTAGCGCAGATACGCAGTATTTT. As protein: CASGWASADTQYF.